A single sample is the source of the 31 T cell receptor beta chains below, sequenced in a study of beta chain features in type 1 diabetes. What was sequenced were expressed TCRB transcripts, since all of the isolated RNA had been reverse transcribed. Libraries were prepared by immunoSEQ multiplex PCR; TCRdb keeps only in-frame clonotypes and omits some of them. The data hold about 620,000 clones, with about a sixth observed a single time. Sequencing was carried out using naive CD4+ T cells from blood. The source of these receptors is a man younger than 35 in good health.

The gene calls are TRBV9 and TRBJ2-1; the D gene is possibly TRBD1 (6 bases). Germline values: CDR1 SGDLS, CDR2 YYNGEE. V was pared by 0 bases and J by 5 bases, with 15 bases between. The CDR3 is made up of 16 amino acids. The CDR3 spells CASSVGHRESNNEQFF. DNA of the CDR3: TGTGCCAGCAGCGTAGGCCACAGGGAGTCAAACAATGAGCAGTTCTTC.

V usage is TRBV5-6 and J usage is TRBJ1-1; no reliable D call. CDR1 is SGHDT and CDR2 is YYEEEE in the germline V gene. The ends were cut back, 0 bases at V and 1 base at J, with 10 bases in the middle. The CDR3 is made up of 15 amino acids. This CDR3 is CASSLVSVANTEAFF. The CDR3 nucleotides are TGTGCCAGCAGCTTGGTGAGCGTAGCGAACACTGAAGCTTTCTTT.

The rearrangement joins TRBV15 to TRBJ2-7; the D is unclear. The germline gives CDR1 LNHNV, CDR2 YYDKDF (reference sequence). V was trimmed by 5 bases and J by 0 bases, leaving 14 bases between them. The CDR3 consists of 15 residues. The CDR3 DNA reads TGTGCCACCAGCGGCCGATTAGCCAACTCCTACGAGCAGTACTTC. It encodes CATSGRLANSYEQYF.

V gene TRBV6-5 combines with J gene TRBJ2-5; 11 bases are shared with TRBD2. This CDR3 spans 16 amino acids. Unmatched junction bases numbered 2, after V lost 0 bases and J lost 2 bases. Germline CDR1 MNHEY, CDR2 SVGAGI. This CDR3 is CASSYSRTSGQETQYF. The CDR3 DNA sequence: TGTGCCAGCAGTTACTCGAGGACTAGCGGGCAAGAGACCCAGTACTTC.

The rearrangement joins TRBV25-1 to TRBJ2-7; 9 bases line up with TRBD1. The V gene end was trimmed by 8 bases and the J gene end by 2 bases; junction bases not matched to a gene: 7. Germline-derived CDR1 and CDR2 are MGHDK and SYGVNS. The CDR3 has 14 residues. The DNA of the CDR3 is TGTGCCAGCCGGGGACAGGGCAGCACCTACGAGCAGTACTTC. The encoded protein is CASRGQGSTYEQYF.

The chain carries TRBV2 and TRBJ1-1; D might be TRBD1 (6 bases). V was shortened by 5 bases and J by 8 bases, with 12 bases between the two germline ends. Germline V gives CDR1 SNHLY, CDR2 FYNNEI. This CDR3 is 12 amino acids long. CDR3 nucleotides: TGTGCCAGCAGTATACAGACAGGAGAAGCTTTCTTT. Its protein product is CASSIQTGEAFF.

The table lists this clone with a few counts. V is TRBV19 and J is TRBJ1-5; D is uncertain. From germline, CDR1 is LNHDA and CDR2 SQIVND (reference sequence). This CDR3 has 12 residues. V was clipped by 9 bases and J by 2 bases, with 8 bases between them. The CDR3 coding sequence is TGTGCCAGCCGTGGTGGCAATCAGCCCCAGCATTTT. It is translated as CASRGGNQPQHF. The full variable domain, in which reference TRBV19 and TRBJ1-5 provide the parts outside the CDR3, is DGGITQSPKYLFRKEGQNVTLSCEQNLNHDAMYWYRQDPGQGLRLIYYSQIVNDFQKGDIAEGYSVSREKKESFPLTVTSAQKNPTAFYLCASRGGNQPQHFGDGTRLSIL.

The V gene is TRBV7-9, the J gene TRBJ1-4; D might be TRBD1 (6 bases). The V and J ends lost 5 bases and 4 bases respectively, with 20 bases between them. This CDR3 spans 17 amino acids. Germline V gene sequence: CDR1 SEHNR, CDR2 FQNEAQ (reference sequence). The CDR3 loop is CASSPRADRPINEKLFF. In DNA form, the CDR3 reads TGTGCCAGCAGCCCCAGGGCCGACAGGCCAATTAATGAAAAACTGTTTTTT.

This clone came up many times. The genes are TRBV6-6 and TRBJ2-4, with a possible D match to TRBD2 (6 bases). CDR1 is MNHNY, CDR2 SVGAGI, per germline (reference sequence). With 8 bases removed from V and 8 bases from J, the gap between germline ends came to 25 bases. The CDR3 runs to 16 residues. DNA for the CDR3: TGTGCCAGCGGGACTTCCCCCCGGCGGGGTCTGGACATTCAGTACTTC. It is translated as CASGTSPRRGLDIQYF.

This clone has just a few counts. This rearrangement joins TRBV6-5 to TRBJ2-7; perhaps TRBD1 as D (6 bases). V shed 0 bases and J shed 1 base, with 7 bases lying between them. Germline CDR1 MNHEY, CDR2 SVGAGI. This CDR3 is 14 amino acids long. CDR3 amino acids: CASSYSGQSYEQYF. The CDR3 DNA reads as TGTGCCAGCAGTTACTCTGGACAGTCCTACGAGCAGTACTTC.

This chain joins TRBV10-3 and TRBJ2-7; 12 nucleotides align to TRBD2. J was trimmed by 7 bases and V by 6 bases; bases with no gene match: 10. Germline values: CDR1 ENHRY, CDR2 SYGVKD. The CDR3 runs to 15 residues. The CDR3 loop reads CAISRLAGVKGEQYF. The CDR3 DNA reads TGTGCCATCAGCCGACTAGCGGGAGTTAAGGGGGAGCAGTACTTC.

This clone was detected only a few times. The V call is TRBV5-4, the J call TRBJ2-7, with D possibly called TRBD1 or TRBD2 (5 bases each). The CDR3 spans 16 residues. In germline, CDR1 is SGHNT, CDR2 YYREEE (reference sequence). V lost 0 bases to trimming and J lost 3 bases, with 16 bases between them. The DNA of the CDR3 is TGTGCCAGCAGCTTGGCCCAGCGGCAGGGAGACTACGAGCAGTACTTC. This codes for CASSLAQRQGDYEQYF.

This chain joins TRBV19 and TRBJ1-1, with 8 bases matching TRBD1. The V and J ends lost 7 bases and 4 bases, in that order; junction bases with no gene match: 8. The CDR3 loop spans 14 amino acids. Looked up from germline, CDR1 is LNHDA and CDR2 is SQIVND (reference sequence). DNA for the CDR3: TGTGCCAGTAACCAGGGGGCGGCCCCCACTGAAGCTTTCTTT. Protein sequence: CASNQGAAPTEAFF.

In this sample, this clone turned up a few times. V usage is TRBV7-9 and J usage is TRBJ2-1; tentatively, D is TRBD2 (6 bases). The germline CDR1 and CDR2 sequences are SEHNR and FQNEAQ (reference sequence). The length of the CDR3 is 13 residues. V was shortened by 3 bases and J by 9 bases, with 12 bases between the two germline ends. The DNA for the CDR3 is TGTGCCAGCAGCTTCTACGGGGGAAGTGAGCAGTTCTTC. Amino acids: CASSFYGGSEQFF.

This clone was seen more than once but under ten times. The chain has TRBV5-1 and TRBJ2-3, with D possibly called TRBD1 or TRBD2 (5 bases each). The CDR3 runs 15 residues. V was trimmed by 4 bases and J by 1 base, leaving 13 bases between them. CDR1 SGHRS and CDR2 YFSETQ come from the germline V gene. The DNA of the CDR3 is TGCGCCAGCAGCCGGGACCTAGTCGGCACAGATACGCAGTATTTT. Its translation is CASSRDLVGTDTQYF.

V usage is TRBV4-3 and J usage is TRBJ2-7; no reliable D call. The CDR3 contains 16 residues. Trimming removed 0 bases at V and 1 base at J, with 13 bases between. The germline V gene has CDR1 LGHNA and CDR2 YSLEER. Written as DNA, the CDR3 is TGCGCCAGCAGCCAAGATTTCCCCCGGACGTCCTACGAGCAGTACTTC. Protein product: CASSQDFPRTSYEQYF.

This clone was observed a few times. This chain connects TRBV28 to TRBJ2-3, with TRBD2 as a possible D gene (6 bases). The germline V gene encodes CDR1 MDHEN and CDR2 SYDVKM. Trimming pared 5 bases from V and 4 bases from J, leaving 13 bases between. The CDR3 sequence is 14 residues long. The DNA of the CDR3 is TGTGCCAGCAGTCGGGGAGGTGGGTCAGATACGCAGTATTTT. Protein sequence: CASSRGGGSDTQYF.

This clone was seen a handful of times. The chain combines TRBV25-1 with TRBJ2-4; a weak D match, TRBD2 (6 bases). Germline V gene data show CDR1 as MGHDK and CDR2 as SYGVNS. The germline V and J ends were trimmed by 2 bases and 0 bases, with 14 bases remaining between them. This CDR3 contains 17 residues. CDR3 DNA: TGTGCCAGCAGTGAAGCGGGACGGCTCCTAGCCAAAAACATTCAGTACTTC. Amino acid sequence: CASSEAGRLLAKNIQYF.

This clone has just a few counts. This chain joins TRBV6-6 and TRBJ2-2; no reliable D call. The CDR3 has 14 residues. Trimming pared 7 bases from V and 4 bases from J, leaving 13 bases between. The germline CDR1 and CDR2 sequences are MNHNY and SVGAGI (reference sequence). DNA for the CDR3: TGTGCCAGCAAACCAGGCCTAACCACCGGGGAGCTGTTTTTT. It is translated as CASKPGLTTGELFF.

This clone has more than one count but fewer than ten. The chain has TRBV18 and TRBJ2-5; the D is unclear. CDR1 and CDR2 (germline): KGHSH, LQKENI. CDR3 length equals 14 residues. V dropped 6 bases and J dropped 5 bases, with 16 bases sitting between them. CDR3 protein: CASSFGFVEETQYF. Written as DNA, the CDR3 is TGTGCCAGCTCTTTCGGGTTCGTCGAGGAGACCCAGTACTTC.

The rearrangement uses TRBV7-9 and TRBJ2-3, with D possibly matching TRBD1 (5 bases). The germline V gene has CDR1 SEHNR and CDR2 FQNEAQ (reference sequence). The CDR3 is made up of 14 amino acids. V lost 2 bases and J 2 bases, leaving 8 bases between the germline ends. The DNA for the CDR3 is TGTGCCAGCAGCTTACGACAGCTCACAGATACGCAGTATTTT. Translation gives CASSLRQLTDTQYF. Full variable domain (rest looked up from reference TRBV7-9 and TRBJ2-3): DTGVSQNPRHKITKRGQNVTFRCDPISEHNRLYWYRQTLGQGPEFLTYFQNEAQLEKSRLLSDRFSAERPKGSFSTLEIQRTEQGDSAMYLCASSLRQLTDTQYFGPGTRLTVL.

The V and J genes are TRBV11-1 and TRBJ2-6; D ambiguous. V gave up 1 base and J gave up 0 bases, with 10 bases separating them. The CDR3 runs to 17 residues. Per germline, CDR1 SGHAT and CDR2 FQDESV (reference sequence). The CDR3 loop reads CASSLEGSISGANVLTF. The CDR3, as DNA: TGTGCCAGCAGCTTAGAGGGTAGTATCTCTGGGGCCAACGTCCTGACTTTC.

The genes are TRBV23-1 and TRBJ2-3, with 8 bases aligning to TRBD2. TRBV23-1 is an ORF, and what it does is uncertain. The CDR3 has 15 residues. Losses at the gene ends were 2 bases for V and 1 base for J; bases not matched to a gene: 2. CDR3 amino acids: CASSQVAGRTDTQYF. The CDR3 DNA reads as TGCGCCAGCAGTCAAGTAGCGGGACGCACAGATACGCAGTATTTT.

This chain uses TRBV28 with TRBJ2-6; 8 bases line up with TRBD1. The CDR3 length is 17 residues. The germline gives CDR1 MDHEN, CDR2 SYDVKM. V lost 7 bases, J lost 0 bases, and 8 bases stayed unmatched. The CDR3 coding sequence is TGTGCCAGCATTTCAGGGGGCTTCCTCTCTGGGGCCAACGTCCTGACTTTC. Its translation: CASISGGFLSGANVLTF.

The chain joins TRBV5-1 to TRBJ1-2; 10 bases fit TRBD1. The germline V gene encodes CDR1 SGHRS and CDR2 YFSETQ. Losses at the gene ends were 4 bases for V and 4 bases for J; bases not matched to a gene: 7. CDR3 length: 15 amino acids. CDR3 nucleotide sequence: TGCGCCAGCAGCATTGGGACAGGGGCCTTCTATGGCTACACCTTC. Translated: CASSIGTGAFYGYTF.

The chain has TRBV29-1 and TRBJ2-3; TRBD1 agrees at 11 bases. CDR3 length: 14 amino acids. With V trimmed by 4 bases and J by 6 bases, 6 bases remained unmatched. Germline lookup yields CDR1 SQVTM and CDR2 ANQGSEA. CDR3 DNA: TGCAGCGTTGGAAGGACAGGGGGCGCGGATACGCAGTATTTT. Residues: CSVGRTGGADTQYF.

The V and J genes are TRBV7-3 and TRBJ1-2; TRBD1 might be the D (5 bases). V gave up 6 bases and J gave up 0 bases, with 14 bases separating them. The germline CDR1 and CDR2 sequences are SGHTA and FQGTGA. This CDR3 has 15 residues. CDR3: CASSPGGTTNYGYTF. The CDR3 nucleotides are TGTGCCAGCAGTCCCGGGGGGACTACTAACTATGGCTACACCTTC.

This clone was seen many times. The sample contains more than one DNA sequence encoding this CDR3. This chain links TRBV7-2 with TRBJ2-5, with D unclear. Germline assignment: CDR1 SGHTA and CDR2 FQGNSA. V was trimmed by 5 bases and J by 4 bases, leaving 5 bases between them. CDR3 size: 11 residues. As DNA, the CDR3 is TGTGCCAGCAGCCCACGAGAGACCCAGTACTTC. This encodes CASSPRETQYF.

Concerning this clone itself: At one boundary the junction diverges from the germline segment, which might be a read error. The gene calls are TRBV7-2 and TRBJ2-7; no clear D. The CDR3 consists of 15 residues. Germline CDR1 is SGHTA and CDR2 is FQGNSA. The CDR3 nucleotides read TGTGCCAGCAGCTTAGGTCGTGGGTACTCCGACGAGCAGTACTTC. This translates into CASSLGRGYSDEQYF.

The J gene is TRBJ1-2, the V gene TRBV18; no clear D gene. The V gene's germline CDR1 is KGHSH and CDR2 LQKENI. The ends were cut back, 3 bases at V and 5 bases at J, with 4 bases in the middle. The CDR3 length is 11 residues. The CDR3: CASSPGYGYTF. The CDR3 nucleotides read TGTGCCAGCTCACCCGGGTATGGCTACACCTTC.

CDR3 in DNA: TGCGCCAGCAGCCAAACGTCGGCCAATCAGCCCCAGCATTTT. Its protein is CASSQTSANQPQHF. This sequence joins TRBV4-3 and TRBJ1-5, with D unclear. Germline V gene lookup returns CDR1 LGHNA and CDR2 YSLEER. Trimming took off 2 bases at V and 3 bases at J, with 8 bases between the two ends. This CDR3 contains 14 residues.